This entry is about one T cell receptor beta chain. Germline CDR1 reads MNHNS; CDR2 reads SASEGT. V dropped 1 base and J dropped 0 bases, with 12 bases sitting between them. The CDR3 is 16 residues long. This specimen belongs to a study of blood T cell repertoires in COVID-19. Study-wide context: Spain, Italy and the United States supplied samples that represented acute and convalescent COVID-19.

In the original processing: Counts of nucleated cells, estimated from reference gene primer amplification, were obtained. Profiled with immunoSEQ multiplex PCR; TCRdb holds only in-frame clones, not every one. V, J and clone size are taken as reported in that table, and D and trimming were inferred from the DNA itself. The table shows roughly 220,000 clones, with about 86% occurring only once. The sequenced sample consisted of peripheral blood. The chain carries TRBV6-1 and TRBJ1-1; no clear D gene. The clonotype originates from a woman aged 45-60 years with COVID-19, enrolled during active disease. The CDR3, as DNA: TGTGCCAGCAGTGAAGGCTGGGCAATTATGAACACTGAAGCTTTCTTT. This translates into CASSEGWAIMNTEAFF.